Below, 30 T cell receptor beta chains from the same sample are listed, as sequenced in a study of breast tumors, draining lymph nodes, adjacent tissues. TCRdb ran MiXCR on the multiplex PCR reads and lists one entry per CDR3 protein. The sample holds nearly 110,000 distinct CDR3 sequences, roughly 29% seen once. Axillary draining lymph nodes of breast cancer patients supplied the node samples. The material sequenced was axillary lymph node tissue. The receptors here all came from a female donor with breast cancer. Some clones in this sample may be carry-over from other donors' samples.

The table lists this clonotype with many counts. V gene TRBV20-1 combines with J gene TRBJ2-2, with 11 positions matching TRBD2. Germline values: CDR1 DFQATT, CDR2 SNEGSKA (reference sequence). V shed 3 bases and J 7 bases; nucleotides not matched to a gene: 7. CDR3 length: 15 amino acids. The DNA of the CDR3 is TGCAGTGCTAGTGGCGCTAGCGGGGGGAACGGGGAGCTGTTTTTT. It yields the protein CSASGASGGNGELFF.

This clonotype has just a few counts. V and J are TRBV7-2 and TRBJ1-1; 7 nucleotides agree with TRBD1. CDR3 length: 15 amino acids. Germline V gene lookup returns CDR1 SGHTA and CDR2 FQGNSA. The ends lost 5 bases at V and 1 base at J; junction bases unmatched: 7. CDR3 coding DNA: TGTGCCAGCAGCCAAAGACAGGGACCGAACACTGAAGCTTTCTTT. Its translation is CASSQRQGPNTEAFF.

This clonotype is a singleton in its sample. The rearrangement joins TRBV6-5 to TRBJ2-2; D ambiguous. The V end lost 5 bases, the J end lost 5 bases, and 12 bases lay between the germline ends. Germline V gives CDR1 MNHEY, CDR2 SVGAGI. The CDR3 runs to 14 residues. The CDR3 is CASSHAETTGELFF. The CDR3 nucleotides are TGTGCCAGCAGTCACGCGGAGACAACCGGGGAGCTGTTTTTT.

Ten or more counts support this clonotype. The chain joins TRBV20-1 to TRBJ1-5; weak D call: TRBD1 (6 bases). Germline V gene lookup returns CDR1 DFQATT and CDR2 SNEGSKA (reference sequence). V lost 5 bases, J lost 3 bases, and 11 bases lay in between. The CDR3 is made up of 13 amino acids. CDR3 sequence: CSAVLGANQPQHF. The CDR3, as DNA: TGCAGTGCTGTTTTGGGGGCCAATCAGCCCCAGCATTTT.

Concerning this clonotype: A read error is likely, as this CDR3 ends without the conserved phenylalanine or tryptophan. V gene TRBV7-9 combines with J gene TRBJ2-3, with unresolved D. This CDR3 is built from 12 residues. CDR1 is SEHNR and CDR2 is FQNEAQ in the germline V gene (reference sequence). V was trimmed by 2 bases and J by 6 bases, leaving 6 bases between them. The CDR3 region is CASSLNMDTQYS. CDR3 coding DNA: TGTGCCAGCAGCTTAAACATGGATACGCAGTATTCT.

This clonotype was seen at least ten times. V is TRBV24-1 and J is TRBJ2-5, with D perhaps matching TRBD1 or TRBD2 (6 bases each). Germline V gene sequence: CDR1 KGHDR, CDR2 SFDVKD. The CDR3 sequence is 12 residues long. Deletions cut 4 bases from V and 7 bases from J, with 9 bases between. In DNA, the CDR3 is TGTGCCACCAGTGAAGAGGGGGGGACCCAGTACTTC. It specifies CATSEEGGTQYF.

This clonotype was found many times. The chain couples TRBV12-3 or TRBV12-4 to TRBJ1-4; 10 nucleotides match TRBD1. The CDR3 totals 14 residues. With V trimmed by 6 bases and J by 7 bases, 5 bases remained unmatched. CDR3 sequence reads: CASRWTGGLEKLFF. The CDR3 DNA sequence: TGTGCCAGCAGGTGGACAGGGGGACTTGAAAAACTGTTTTTT.

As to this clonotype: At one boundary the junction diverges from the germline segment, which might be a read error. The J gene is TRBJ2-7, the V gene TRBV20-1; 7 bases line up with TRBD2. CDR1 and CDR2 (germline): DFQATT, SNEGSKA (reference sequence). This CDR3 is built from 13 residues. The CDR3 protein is CSARASGIYAQYF. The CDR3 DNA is TGCAGTGCTAGGGCTAGCGGCATCTACGCGCAGTACTTC.

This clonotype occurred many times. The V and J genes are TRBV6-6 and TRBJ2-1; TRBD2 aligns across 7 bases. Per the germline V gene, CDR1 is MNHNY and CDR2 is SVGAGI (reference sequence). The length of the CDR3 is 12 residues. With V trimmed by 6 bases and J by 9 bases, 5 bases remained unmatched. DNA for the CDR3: TGTGCCAGCAGCCGACTAGCAGTTGAGCAGTTCTTC. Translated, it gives CASSRLAVEQFF.

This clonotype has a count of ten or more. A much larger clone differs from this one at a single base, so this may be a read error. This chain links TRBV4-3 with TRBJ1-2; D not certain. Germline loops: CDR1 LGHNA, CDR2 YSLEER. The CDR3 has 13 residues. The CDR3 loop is CPSSQAGYYGYTF. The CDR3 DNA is TGCCCCAGCAGCCAAGCCGGATACTATGGCTACACCTTC.

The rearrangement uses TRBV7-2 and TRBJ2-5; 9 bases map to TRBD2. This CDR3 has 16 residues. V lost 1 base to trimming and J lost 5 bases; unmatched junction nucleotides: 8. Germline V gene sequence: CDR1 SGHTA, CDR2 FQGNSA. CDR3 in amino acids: CASSLGWRGGAETQYF. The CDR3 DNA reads TGTGCCAGCAGCTTAGGGTGGCGGGGGGGCGCGGAGACCCAGTACTTC.

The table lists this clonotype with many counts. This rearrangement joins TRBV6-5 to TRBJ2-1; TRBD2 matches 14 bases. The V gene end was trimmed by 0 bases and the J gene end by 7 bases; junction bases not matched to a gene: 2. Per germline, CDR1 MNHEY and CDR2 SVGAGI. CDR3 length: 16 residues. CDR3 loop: CASSYSGTSGGNEQFF. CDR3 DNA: TGTGCCAGCAGTTACTCCGGGACTAGCGGGGGAAATGAGCAGTTCTTC.

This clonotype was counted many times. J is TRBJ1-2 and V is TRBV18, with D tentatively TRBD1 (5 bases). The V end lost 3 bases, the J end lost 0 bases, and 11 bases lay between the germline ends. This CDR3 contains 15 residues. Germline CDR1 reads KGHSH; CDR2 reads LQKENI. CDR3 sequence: CASSPLDTSNYGYTF. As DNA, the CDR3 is TGTGCCAGCTCACCTTTGGACACCTCTAACTATGGCTACACCTTC. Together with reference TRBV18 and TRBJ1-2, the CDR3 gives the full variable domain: NAGVMQNPRHLVRRRGQEARLRCSPMKGHSHVYWYRQLPEEGLKFMVYLQKENIIDESGMPKERFSAEFPKEGPSILRIQQVVRGDSAAYFCASSPLDTSNYGYTFGSGTRLTVV.

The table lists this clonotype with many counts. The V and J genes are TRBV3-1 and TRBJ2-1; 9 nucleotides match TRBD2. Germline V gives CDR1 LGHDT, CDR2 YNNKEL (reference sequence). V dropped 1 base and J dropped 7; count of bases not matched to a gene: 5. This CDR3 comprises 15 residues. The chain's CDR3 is CASSQVAGGPNEQFF. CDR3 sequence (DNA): TGTGCCAGCAGCCAAGTTGCGGGGGGGCCGAATGAGCAGTTCTTC.

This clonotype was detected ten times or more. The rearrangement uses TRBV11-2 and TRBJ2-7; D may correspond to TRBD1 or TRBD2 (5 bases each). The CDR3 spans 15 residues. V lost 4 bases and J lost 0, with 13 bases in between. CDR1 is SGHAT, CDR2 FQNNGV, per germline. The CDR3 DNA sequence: TGTGCCAGCAGCTACCGACAGAGCGGCTCCTACGAGCAGTACTTC. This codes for CASSYRQSGSYEQYF.

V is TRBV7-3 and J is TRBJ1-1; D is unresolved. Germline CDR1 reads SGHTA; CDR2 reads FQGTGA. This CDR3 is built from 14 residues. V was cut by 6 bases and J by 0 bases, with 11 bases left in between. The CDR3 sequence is CASRLTNMNTEAFF. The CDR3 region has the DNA TGTGCCAGCAGACTAACGAATATGAACACTGAAGCTTTCTTT.

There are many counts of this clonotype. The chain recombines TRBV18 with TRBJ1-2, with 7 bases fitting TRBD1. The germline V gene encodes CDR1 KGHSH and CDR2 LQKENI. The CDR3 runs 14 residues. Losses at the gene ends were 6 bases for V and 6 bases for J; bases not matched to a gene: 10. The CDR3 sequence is CASSPGQARDGYTF. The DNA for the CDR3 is TGTGCCAGCTCTCCCGGACAGGCAAGGGATGGCTACACCTTC.

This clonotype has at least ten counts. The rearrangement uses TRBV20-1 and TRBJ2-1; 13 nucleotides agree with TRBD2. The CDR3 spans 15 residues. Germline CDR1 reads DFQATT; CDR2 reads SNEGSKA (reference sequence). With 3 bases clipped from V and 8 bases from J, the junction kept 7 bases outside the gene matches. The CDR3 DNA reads TGCAGTGCTAGCCGTCGACTAGCGGGAGGCCATGAGCAGTTCTTC. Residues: CSASRRLAGGHEQFF.

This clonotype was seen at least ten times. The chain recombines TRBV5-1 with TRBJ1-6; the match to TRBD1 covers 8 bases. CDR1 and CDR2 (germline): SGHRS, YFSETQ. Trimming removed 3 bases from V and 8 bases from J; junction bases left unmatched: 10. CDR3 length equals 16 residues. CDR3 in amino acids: CASSSSGQVGDSPLHF. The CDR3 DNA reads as TGCGCCAGCAGCTCTTCGGGACAGGTAGGAGATTCACCCCTCCACTTT.

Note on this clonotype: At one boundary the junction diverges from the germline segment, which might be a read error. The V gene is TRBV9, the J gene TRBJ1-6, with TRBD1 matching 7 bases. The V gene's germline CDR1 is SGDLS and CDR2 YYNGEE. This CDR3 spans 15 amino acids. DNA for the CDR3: TGTGCCAGCAGCGCCCGGGACAGCTATAATTCGCCCCCCCACTTT. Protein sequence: CASSARDSYNSPPHF.

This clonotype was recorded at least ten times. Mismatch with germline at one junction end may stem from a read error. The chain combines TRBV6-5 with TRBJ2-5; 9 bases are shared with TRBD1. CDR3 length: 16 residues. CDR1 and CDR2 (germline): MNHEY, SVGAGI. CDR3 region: CASSHSMGQGRETQYF. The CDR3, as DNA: TGTGCCAGCAGTCACTCGATGGGACAGGGACGAGAGACCCAGTACTTC.

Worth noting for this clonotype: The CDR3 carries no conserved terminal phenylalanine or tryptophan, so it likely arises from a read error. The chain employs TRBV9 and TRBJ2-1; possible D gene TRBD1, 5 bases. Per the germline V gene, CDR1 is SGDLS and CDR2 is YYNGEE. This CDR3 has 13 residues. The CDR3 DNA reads TGTGCTAGCAGCGTAGGGGCAGGGAATGAGCAGTTCTCC. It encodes CASSVGAGNEQFS.

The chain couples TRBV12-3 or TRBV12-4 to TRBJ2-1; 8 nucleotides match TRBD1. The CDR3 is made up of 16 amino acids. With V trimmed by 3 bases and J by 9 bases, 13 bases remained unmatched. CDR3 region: CASSFARDRRLGEQFF. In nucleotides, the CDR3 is TGTGCCAGCAGTTTCGCGAGGGACAGGAGGCTGGGTGAGCAGTTCTTC.

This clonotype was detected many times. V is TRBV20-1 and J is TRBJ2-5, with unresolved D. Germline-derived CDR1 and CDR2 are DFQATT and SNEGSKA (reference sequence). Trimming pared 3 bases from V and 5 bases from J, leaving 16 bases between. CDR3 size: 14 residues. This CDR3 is CSARIQPPGETQYF. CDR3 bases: TGCAGTGCTAGGATTCAGCCCCCCGGGGAGACCCAGTACTTC.

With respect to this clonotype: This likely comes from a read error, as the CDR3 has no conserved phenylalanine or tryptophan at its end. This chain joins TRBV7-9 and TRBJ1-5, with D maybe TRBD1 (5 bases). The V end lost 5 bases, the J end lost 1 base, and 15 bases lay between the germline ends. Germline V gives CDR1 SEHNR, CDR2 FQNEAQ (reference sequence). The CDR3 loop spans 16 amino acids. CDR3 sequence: CASSLQGTGSNQPQHC. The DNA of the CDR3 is TGTGCCAGCAGCCTACAAGGGACCGGGAGCAATCAGCCCCAGCATTGT.

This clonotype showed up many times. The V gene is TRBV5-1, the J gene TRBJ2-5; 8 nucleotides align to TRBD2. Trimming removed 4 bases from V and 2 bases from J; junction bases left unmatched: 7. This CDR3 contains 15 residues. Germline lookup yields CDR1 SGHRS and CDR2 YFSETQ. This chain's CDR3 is CASSLLAGSQETQYF. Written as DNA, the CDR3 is TGCGCCAGCAGCCTATTAGCGGGGAGTCAAGAGACCCAGTACTTC. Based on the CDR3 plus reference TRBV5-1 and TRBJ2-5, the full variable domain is KAGVTQTPRYLIKTRGQQVTLSCSPISGHRSVSWYQQTPGQGLQFLFEYFSETQRNKGNFPGRFSGRQFSNSRSEMNVSTLELGDSALYLCASSLLAGSQETQYFGPGTRLLVL.

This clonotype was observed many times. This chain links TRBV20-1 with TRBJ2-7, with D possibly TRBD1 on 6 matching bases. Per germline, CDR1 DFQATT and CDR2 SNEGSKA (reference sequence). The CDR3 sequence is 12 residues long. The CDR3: CNEGHVSYEQYF. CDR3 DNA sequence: TGCAATGAGGGACATGTGTCCTACGAGCAGTACTTC.

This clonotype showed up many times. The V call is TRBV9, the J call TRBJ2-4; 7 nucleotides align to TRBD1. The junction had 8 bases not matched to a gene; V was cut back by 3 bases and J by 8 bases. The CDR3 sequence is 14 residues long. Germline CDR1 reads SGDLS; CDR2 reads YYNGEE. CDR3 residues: CASSGGQVSDIQYF. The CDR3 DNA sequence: TGTGCCAGCAGCGGCGGACAGGTCTCGGACATTCAGTACTTC.

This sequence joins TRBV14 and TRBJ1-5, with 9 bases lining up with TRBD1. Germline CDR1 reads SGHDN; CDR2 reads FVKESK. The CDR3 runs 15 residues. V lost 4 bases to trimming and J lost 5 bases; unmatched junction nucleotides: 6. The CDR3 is CASSPGQGKYQPQHF. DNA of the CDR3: TGTGCCAGCAGCCCTGGACAGGGGAAATATCAGCCCCAGCATTTT.

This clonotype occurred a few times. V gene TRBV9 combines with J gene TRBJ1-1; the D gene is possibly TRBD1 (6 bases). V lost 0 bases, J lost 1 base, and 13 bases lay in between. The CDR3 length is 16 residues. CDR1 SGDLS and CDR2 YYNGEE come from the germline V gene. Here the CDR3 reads CASSVGDNEANTEAFF. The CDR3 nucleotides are TGTGCCAGCAGCGTAGGGGACAACGAAGCGAACACTGAAGCTTTCTTT.